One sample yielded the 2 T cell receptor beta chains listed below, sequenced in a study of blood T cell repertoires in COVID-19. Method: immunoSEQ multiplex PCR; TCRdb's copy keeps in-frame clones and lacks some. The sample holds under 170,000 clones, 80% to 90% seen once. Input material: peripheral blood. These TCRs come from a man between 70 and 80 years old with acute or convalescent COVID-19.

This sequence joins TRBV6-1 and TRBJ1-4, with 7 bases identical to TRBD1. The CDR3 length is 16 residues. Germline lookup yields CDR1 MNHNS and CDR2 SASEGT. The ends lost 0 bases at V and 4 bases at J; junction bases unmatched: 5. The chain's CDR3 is CASSEASGQINEKLFF. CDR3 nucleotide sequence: TGTGCCAGCAGTGAAGCCTCGGGACAGATTAATGAAAAACTGTTTTTT.

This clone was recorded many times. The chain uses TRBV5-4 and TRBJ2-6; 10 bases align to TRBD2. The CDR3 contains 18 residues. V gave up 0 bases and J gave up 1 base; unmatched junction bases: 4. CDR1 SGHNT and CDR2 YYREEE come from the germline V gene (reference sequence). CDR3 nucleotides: TGTGCCAGCAGCTTGGTGTTAGCGGGAGGTTCTGGGGCCAACGTCCTGACTTTC. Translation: CASSLVLAGGSGANVLTF.